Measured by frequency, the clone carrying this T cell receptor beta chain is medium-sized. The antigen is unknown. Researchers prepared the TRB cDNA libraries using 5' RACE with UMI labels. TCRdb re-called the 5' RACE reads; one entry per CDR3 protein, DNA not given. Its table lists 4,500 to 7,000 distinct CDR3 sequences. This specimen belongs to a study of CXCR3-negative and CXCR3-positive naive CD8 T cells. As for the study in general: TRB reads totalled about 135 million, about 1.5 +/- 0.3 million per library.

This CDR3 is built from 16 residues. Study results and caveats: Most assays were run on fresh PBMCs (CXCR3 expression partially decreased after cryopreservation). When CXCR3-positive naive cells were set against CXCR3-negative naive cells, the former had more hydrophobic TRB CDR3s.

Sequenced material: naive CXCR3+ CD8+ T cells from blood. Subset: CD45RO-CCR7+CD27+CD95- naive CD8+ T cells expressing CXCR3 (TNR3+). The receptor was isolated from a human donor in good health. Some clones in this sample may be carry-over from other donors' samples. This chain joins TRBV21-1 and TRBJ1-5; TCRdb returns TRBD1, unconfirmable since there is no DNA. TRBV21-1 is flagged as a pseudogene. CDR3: CASSKGWQPGGQPQHF.